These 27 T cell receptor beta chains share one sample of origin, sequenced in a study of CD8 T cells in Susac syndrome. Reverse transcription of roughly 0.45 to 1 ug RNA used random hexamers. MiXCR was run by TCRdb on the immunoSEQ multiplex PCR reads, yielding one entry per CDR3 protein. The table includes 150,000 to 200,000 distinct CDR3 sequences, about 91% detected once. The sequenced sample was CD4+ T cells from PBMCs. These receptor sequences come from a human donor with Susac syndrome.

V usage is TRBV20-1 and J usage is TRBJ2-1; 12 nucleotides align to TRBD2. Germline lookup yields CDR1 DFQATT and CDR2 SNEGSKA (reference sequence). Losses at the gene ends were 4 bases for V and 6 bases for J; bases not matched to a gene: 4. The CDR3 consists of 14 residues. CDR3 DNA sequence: TGCAGTGCTAAAGGACTAGCGGGATCCAATGAGCAGTTCTTC. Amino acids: CSAKGLAGSNEQFF.

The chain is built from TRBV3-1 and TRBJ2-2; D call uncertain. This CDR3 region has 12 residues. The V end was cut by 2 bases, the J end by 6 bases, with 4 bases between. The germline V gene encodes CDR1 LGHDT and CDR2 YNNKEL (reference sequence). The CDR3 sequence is CASSQKAGELFF. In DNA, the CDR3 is TGTGCCAGCAGCCAAAAAGCCGGGGAGCTGTTTTTT.

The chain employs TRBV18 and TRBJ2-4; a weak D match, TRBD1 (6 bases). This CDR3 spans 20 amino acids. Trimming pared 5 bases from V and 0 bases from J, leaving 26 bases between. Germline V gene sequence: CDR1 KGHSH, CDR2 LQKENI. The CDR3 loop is CASSTTLNRALHLAKNIQYF. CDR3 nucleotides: TGTGCCAGCTCAACAACGTTGAACAGGGCCCTGCACTTAGCCAAAAACATTCAGTACTTC.

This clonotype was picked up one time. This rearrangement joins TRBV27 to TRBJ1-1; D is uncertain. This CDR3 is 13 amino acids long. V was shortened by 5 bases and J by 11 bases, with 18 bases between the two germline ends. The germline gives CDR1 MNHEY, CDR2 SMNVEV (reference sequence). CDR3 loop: CASSPRLTRRAFF. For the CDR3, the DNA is TGTGCCAGCAGTCCGAGACTCACGCGGCGGGCTTTCTTT.

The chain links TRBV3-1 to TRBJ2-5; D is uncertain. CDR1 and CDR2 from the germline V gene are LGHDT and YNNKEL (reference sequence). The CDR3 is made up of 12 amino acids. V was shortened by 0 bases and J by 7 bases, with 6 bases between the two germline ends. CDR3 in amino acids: CASSQDTATQYF. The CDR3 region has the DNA TGTGCCAGCAGCCAAGACACCGCGACCCAGTACTTC.

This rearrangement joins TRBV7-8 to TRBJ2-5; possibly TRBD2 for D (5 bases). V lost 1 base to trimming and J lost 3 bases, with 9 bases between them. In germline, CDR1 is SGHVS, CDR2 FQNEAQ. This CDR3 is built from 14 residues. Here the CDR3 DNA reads TGTGCCAGCAGCTTAGGGACTGCTGAAGAGACCCAGTACTTC. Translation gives CASSLGTAEETQYF.

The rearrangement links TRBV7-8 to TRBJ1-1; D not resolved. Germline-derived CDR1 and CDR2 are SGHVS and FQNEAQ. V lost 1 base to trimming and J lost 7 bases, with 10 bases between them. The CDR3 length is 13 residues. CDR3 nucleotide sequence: TGTGCCAGCAGCTTAGTATGGGGATATGAAGCTTTCTTT. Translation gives CASSLVWGYEAFF. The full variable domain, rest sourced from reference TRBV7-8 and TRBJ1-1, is GAGVSQSPRYKVAKRGQDVALRCDPISGHVSLFWYQQALGQGPEFLTYFQNEAQLDKSGLPSDRFFAERPEGSVSTLKIQRTQQEDSAVYLCASSLVWGYEAFFGQGTRLTVV.

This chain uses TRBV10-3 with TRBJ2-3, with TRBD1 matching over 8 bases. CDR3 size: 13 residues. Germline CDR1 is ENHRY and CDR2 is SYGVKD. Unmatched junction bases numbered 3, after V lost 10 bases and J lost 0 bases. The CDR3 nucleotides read TGTGCCAGCGGACAGGGAAGCACAGATACGCAGTATTTT. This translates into CASGQGSTDTQYF.

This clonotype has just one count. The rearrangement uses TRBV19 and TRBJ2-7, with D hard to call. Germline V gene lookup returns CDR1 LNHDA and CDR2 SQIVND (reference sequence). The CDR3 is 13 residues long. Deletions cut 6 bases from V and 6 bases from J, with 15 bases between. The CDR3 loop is CASRAAGSGEQYF. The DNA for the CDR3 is TGTGCCAGTAGGGCCGCAGGTTCTGGCGAGCAGTACTTC.

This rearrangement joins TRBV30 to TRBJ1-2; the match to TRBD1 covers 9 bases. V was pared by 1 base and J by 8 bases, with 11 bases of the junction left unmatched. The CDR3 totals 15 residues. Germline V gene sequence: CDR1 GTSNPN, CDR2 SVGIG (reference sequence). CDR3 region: CAWSGVGTGLGGYTF. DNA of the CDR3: TGTGCCTGGAGTGGGGTAGGGACAGGGCTGGGCGGCTACACCTTC.

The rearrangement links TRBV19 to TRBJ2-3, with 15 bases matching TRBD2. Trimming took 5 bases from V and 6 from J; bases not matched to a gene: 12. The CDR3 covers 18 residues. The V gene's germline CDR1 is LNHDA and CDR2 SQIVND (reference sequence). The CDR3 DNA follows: TGTGCCAGTAGTGTCGGGACTAGCGGGAGGATCCGAGGGGATACGCAGTATTTT. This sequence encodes CASSVGTSGRIRGDTQYF.

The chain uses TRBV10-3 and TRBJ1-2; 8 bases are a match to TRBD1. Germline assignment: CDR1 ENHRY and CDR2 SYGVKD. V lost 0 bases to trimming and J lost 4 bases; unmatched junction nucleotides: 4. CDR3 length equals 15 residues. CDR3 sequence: CAISESTGGVYGYTF. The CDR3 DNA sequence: TGTGCCATCAGTGAGTCAACAGGGGGAGTCTATGGCTACACCTTC.

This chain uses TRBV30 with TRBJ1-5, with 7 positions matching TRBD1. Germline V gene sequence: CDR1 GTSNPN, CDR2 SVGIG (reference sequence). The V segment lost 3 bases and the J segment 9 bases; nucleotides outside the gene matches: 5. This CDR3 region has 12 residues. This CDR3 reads CAWSEGGRPQHF. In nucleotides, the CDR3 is TGTGCCTGGAGCGAAGGGGGCCGGCCCCAGCATTTT.

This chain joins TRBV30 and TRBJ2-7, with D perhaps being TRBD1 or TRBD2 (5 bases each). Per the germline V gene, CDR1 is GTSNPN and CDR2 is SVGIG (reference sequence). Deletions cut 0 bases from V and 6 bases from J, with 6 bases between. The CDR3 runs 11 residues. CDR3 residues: CAWSVGGEQYF. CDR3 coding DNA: TGTGCCTGGAGTGTTGGGGGCGAGCAGTACTTC.

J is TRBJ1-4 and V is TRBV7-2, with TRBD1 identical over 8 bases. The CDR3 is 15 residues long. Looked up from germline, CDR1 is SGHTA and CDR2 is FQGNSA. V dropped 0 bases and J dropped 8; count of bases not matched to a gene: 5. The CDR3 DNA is TGTGCCAGCAGCTTAGCGGGACAGGTTGGGGAAAAACTGTTTTTT. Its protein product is CASSLAGQVGEKLFF.

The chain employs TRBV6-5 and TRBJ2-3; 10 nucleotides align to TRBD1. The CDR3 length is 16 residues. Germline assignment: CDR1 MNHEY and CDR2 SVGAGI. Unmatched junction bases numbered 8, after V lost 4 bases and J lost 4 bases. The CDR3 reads CASSSTGTGVSDTQYF. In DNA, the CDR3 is TGTGCCAGCAGTTCAACCGGGACAGGGGTATCAGATACGCAGTATTTT.

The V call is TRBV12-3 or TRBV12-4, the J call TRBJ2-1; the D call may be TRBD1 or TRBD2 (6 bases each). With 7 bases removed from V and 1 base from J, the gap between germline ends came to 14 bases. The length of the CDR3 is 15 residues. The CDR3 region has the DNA TGTGCCAGCACCTCGGGGGCCGAGTCCTACAATGAGCAGTTCTTC. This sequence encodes CASTSGAESYNEQFF.

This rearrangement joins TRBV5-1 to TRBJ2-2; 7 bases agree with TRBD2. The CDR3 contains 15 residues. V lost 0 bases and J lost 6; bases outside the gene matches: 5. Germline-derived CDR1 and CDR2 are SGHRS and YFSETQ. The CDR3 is CASSLDGGRAGELFF. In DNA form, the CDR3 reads TGCGCCAGCAGCTTGGACGGCGGGAGAGCCGGGGAGCTGTTTTTT. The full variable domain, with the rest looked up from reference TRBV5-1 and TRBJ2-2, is KAGVTQTPRYLIKTRGQQVTLSCSPISGHRSVSWYQQTPGQGLQFLFEYFSETQRNKGNFPGRFSGRQFSNSRSEMNVSTLELGDSALYLCASSLDGGRAGELFFGEGSRLTVL.

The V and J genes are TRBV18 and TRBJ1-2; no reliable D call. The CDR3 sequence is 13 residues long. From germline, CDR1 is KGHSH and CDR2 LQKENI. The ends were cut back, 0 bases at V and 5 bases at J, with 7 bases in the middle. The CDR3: CASSPPTDYGYTF. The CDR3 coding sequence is TGTGCCAGCTCACCACCGACCGATTATGGCTACACCTTC.

The CDR3 sequence is CASSLDRGSGEAFF. CDR3 nucleotides: TGCGCCAGCAGCTTGGACAGGGGATCGGGTGAAGCTTTCTTT. This chain links TRBV5-1 with TRBJ1-1; 7 nucleotides align to TRBD1. CDR3 length: 14 amino acids. From germline, CDR1 is SGHRS and CDR2 YFSETQ. Trimming removed 0 bases from V and 7 bases from J; junction bases left unmatched: 6.

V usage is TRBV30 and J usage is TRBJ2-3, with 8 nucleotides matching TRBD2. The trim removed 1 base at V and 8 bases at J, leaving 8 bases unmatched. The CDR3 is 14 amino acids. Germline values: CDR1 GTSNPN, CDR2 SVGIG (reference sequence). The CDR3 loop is CAWSGERGSGTQYF. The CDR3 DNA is TGTGCCTGGAGTGGAGAGCGGGGGAGTGGTACGCAGTATTTT.

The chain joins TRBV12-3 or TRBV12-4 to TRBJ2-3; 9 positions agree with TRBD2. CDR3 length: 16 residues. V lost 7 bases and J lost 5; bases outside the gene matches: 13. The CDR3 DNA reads TGTGCCAGCAATCGGGGGGTAGCGGGGGAATTAGATACGCAGTATTTT. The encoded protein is CASNRGVAGELDTQYF.

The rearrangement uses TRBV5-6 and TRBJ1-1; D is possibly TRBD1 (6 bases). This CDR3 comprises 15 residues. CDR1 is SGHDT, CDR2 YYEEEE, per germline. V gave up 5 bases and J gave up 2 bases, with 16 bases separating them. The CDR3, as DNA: TGTGCCAGCAGGGGGATGGACAGCTATAACACTGAAGCTTTCTTT. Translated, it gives CASRGMDSYNTEAFF.

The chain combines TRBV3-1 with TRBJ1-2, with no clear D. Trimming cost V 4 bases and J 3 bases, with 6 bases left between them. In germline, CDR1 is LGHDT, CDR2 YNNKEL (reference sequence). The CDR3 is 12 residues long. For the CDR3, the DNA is TGTGCCAGCAGCCCGGGCCACTATGGCTACACCTTC. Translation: CASSPGHYGYTF.

The CDR3 sequence: CSARDLWTGDNQETQYF. Here the CDR3 DNA reads TGCAGTGCTAGAGATCTTTGGACAGGGGACAACCAAGAGACCCAGTACTTC. The V and J genes are TRBV20-1 and TRBJ2-5; 9 nucleotides match TRBD1. CDR1 is DFQATT and CDR2 is SNEGSKA in the germline V gene (reference sequence). The CDR3 has 17 amino acids. With 0 bases clipped from V and 0 bases from J, the junction kept 8 bases outside the gene matches.

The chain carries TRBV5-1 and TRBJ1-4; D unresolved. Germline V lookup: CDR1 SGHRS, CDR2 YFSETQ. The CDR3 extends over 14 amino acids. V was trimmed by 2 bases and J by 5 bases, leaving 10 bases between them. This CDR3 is CASSFRDGNEKLFF. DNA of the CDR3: TGCGCCAGCAGCTTCCGAGACGGGAATGAAAAACTGTTTTTT. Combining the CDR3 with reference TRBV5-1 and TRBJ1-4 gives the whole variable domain KAGVTQTPRYLIKTRGQQVTLSCSPISGHRSVSWYQQTPGQGLQFLFEYFSETQRNKGNFPGRFSGRQFSNSRSEMNVSTLELGDSALYLCASSFRDGNEKLFFGSGTQLSVL.

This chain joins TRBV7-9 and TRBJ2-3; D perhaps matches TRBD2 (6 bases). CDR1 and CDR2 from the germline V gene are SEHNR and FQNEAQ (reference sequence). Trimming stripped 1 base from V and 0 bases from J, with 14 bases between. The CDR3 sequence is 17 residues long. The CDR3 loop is CASSLVWTRGSTDTQYF. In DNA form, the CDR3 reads TGTGCCAGCAGCTTAGTTTGGACTCGGGGGAGCACAGATACGCAGTATTTT.